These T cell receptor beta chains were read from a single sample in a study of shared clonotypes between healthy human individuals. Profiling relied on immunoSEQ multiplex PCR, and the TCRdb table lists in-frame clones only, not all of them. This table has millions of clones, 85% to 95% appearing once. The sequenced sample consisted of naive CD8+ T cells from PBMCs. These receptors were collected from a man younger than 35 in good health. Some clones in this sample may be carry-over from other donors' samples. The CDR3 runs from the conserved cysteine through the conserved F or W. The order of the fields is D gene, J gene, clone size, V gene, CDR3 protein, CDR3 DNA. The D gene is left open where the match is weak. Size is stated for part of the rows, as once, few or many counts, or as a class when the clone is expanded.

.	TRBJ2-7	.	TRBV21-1	CASSKVGRRSIAYEQYF	TGTGCCAGCAGCAAAGTGGGGCGACGCAGCATAGCCTACGAGCAGTACTTC
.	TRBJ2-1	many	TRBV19	CASSIGHNEQFF	TGTGCCAGTAGTATAGGCCACAATGAGCAGTTCTTC
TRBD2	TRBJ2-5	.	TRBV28	CASSSWGGRETQYF	TGTGCCAGCAGCTCCTGGGGCGGGAGGGAGACCCAGTACTTC
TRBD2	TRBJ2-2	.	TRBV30	CAWLGAGGNTGELFF	TGTGCCTGGTTGGGAGCGGGAGGTAACACCGGGGAGCTGTTTTTT
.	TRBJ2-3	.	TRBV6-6	CASSLTRIGDTQYF	TGTGCCAGCAGTTTGACTAGGATAGGGGATACGCAGTATTTT
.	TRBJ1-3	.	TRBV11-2	CASSPRSGVGNTIYF	TGTGCCAGCAGCCCACGCAGTGGGGTTGGAAACACCATATATTTT
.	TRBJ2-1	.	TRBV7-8	CASSTTTGSSYNEQFF	TGTGCCAGCAGCACAACCACCGGGAGCTCCTACAATGAGCAGTTCTTC
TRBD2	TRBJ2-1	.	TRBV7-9	CASSSRLAGSNEQFF	TGTGCCAGCAGCTCCCGACTAGCGGGGAGCAATGAGCAGTTCTTC
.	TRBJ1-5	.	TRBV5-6	CASSWGPDMSQHF	TGTGCCAGCAGCTGGGGACCGGATATGTCCCAGCATTTT
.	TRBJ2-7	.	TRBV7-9	CASSFSLTTHEQYF	TGTGCCAGCAGCTTTTCCCTCACAACCCACGAGCAGTACTTC
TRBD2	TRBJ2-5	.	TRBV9	CASSMGLAEPSNQETQYF	TGTGCCAGCAGCATGGGACTAGCGGAGCCGTCTAACCAAGAGACCCAGTACTTC
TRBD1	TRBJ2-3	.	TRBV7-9	CASSKEGATDTQYF	TGTGCCAGCAGCAAAGAGGGGGCCACAGATACGCAGTATTTT
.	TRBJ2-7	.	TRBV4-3	CASSQGQNYEQYF	TGCGCCAGCAGCCAAGGGCAGAACTACGAGCAGTACTTC
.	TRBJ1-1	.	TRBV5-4	CASSFLGDSAEAFF	TGTGCCAGCAGCTTCTTGGGGGATAGTGCTGAAGCTTTCTTT
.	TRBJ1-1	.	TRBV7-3	CASSPSTRTEAFF	TGTGCCAGCAGCCCATCGACGCGGACTGAAGCTTTCTTT
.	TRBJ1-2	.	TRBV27	CASSRQRDSNYGYTF	TGTGCCAGCAGTCGACAGCGGGATTCTAACTATGGCTACACCTTC
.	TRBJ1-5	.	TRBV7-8	CASSLDRQMEPQHF	TGTGCCAGCAGCTTAGACAGGCAGATGGAGCCCCAGCATTTT
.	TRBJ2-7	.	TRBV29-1	CSVDGTTSYEQYF	TGCAGCGTGGACGGCACGACCTCCTACGAGCAGTACTTC
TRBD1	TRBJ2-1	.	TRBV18	CASSGTDTYNEQFF	TGTGCCAGCTCAGGGACAGATACCTACAATGAGCAGTTCTTC
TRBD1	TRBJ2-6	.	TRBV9	CASRARTGSTGANVLTF	TGTGCCAGCAGGGCCCGGACAGGTTCTACTGGGGCCAACGTCCTGACTTTC
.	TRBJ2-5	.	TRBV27	CASSSQGTQETQYF	TGTGCCAGCAGTTCACAGGGAACTCAAGAGACCCAGTACTTC
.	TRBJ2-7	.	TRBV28	CASKGEFYEQYF	TGTGCCAGCAAAGGGGAATTCTACGAGCAGTACTTC
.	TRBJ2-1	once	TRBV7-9	CASSSPGTNTYNEQFF	TGTGCCAGCAGCTCCCCGGGGACAAACACCTACAATGAGCAGTTCTTC
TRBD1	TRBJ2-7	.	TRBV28	CASAGTGGTYEQYF	TGTGCCAGCGCCGGGACAGGGGGAACCTACGAGCAGTACTTC
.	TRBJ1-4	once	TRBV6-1	CASSERGGRPFF	TGTGCCAGCAGTGAACGGGGCGGAAGGCCGTTTTTT
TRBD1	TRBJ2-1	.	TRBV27	CASRIPGQGYNEQFF	TGTGCCAGCAGAATCCCGGGACAGGGCTACAATGAGCAGTTCTTC
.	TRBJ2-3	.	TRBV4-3	CASSQDSGWTSRNTDTQYF	TGCGCCAGCAGCCAAGACTCTGGTTGGACGAGCCGAAATACAGATACGCAGTATTTT
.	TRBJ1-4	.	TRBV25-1	CASSEYGEATNEKLFF	TGTGCCAGCAGTGAATACGGGGAGGCAACTAATGAAAAACTGTTTTTT
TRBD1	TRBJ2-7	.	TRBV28	CASGILPTLDRLYEQYF	TGTGCCAGCGGAATCCTCCCCACATTGGACAGGCTGTACGAGCAGTACTTC
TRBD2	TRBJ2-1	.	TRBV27	CASKALAGAYNEQFF	TGTGCCAGCAAGGCGCTAGCGGGGGCCTACAATGAGCAGTTCTTC
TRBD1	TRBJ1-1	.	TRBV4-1	CASSFRQGREDTEAFF	TGCGCCAGCAGCTTTCGACAGGGCAGAGAGGACACTGAAGCTTTCTTT
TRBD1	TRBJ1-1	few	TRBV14	CATSTGGANTEAFF	TGTGCCACCTCGACAGGGGGAGCAAACACTGAAGCTTTCTTT
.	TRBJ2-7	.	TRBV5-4	CASSSSGFSYEQYF	TGTGCCAGCAGCTCGTCGGGGTTCTCCTACGAGCAGTACTTC
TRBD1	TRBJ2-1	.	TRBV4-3	CASSSRQGGYNEQFF	TGCGCCAGCAGCTCCCGACAGGGCGGGTACAATGAGCAGTTCTTC
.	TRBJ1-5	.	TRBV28	CASDERQSNQPQHF	TGTGCCAGCGACGAGAGACAGAGCAATCAGCCCCAGCATTTT
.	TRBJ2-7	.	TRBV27	CASSFLGAVYEQYF	TGTGCCAGCAGTTTCCTGGGGGCCGTCTACGAGCAGTACTTC
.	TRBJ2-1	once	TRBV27	CASRPLGRVGYNEQFF	TGTGCCAGCAGGCCCTTGGGCAGGGTGGGATACAATGAGCAGTTCTTC
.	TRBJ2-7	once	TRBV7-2	CASSLVPISYEQYF	TGTGCCAGCAGCTTAGTTCCCATCTCCTACGAGCAGTACTTC
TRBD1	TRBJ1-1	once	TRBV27	CASSPSTGVGTEAFF	TGTGCCAGCAGTCCATCGACAGGGGTAGGTACTGAAGCTTTCTTT
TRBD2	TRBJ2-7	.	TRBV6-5	CASSYLTAGVLEQYF	TGTGCCAGCAGTTACTTAACAGCGGGAGTTTTAGAGCAGTACTTC
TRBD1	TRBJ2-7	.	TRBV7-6	CASSLGTGIYEQYF	TGTGCCAGCAGCTTAGGGACAGGGATCTACGAGCAGTACTTC
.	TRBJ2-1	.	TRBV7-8	CASSLDGRSYNEQFF	TGTGCCAGCAGCTTAGACGGCAGATCCTACAATGAGCAGTTCTTC
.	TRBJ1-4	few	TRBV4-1	CASSQGGVGGKVFF	TGCGCCAGCAGCCAGGGGGGAGTAGGGGGTAAAGTGTTTTTT
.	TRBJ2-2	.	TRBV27	CASSLSLTGELFF	TGTGCCAGCAGTTTATCTCTCACCGGGGAGCTGTTTTTT
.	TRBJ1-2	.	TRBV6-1	CASSETAGAGYTF	TGTGCCAGCAGTGAAACCGCGGGGGCGGGCTACACCTTC
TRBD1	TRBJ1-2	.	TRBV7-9	CASSLGTGVRNGYTF	TGTGCCAGCAGCCTCGGGACAGGGGTTAGAAATGGCTACACCTTC
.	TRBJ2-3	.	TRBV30	CAWSVGVVPDTQYF	TGTGCCTGGAGTGTGGGCGTGGTCCCAGATACGCAGTATTTT
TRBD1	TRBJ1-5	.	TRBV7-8	CASSSGGHKYSNQPQHF	TGTGCCAGCAGCTCAGGGGGGCACAAGTATAGCAATCAGCCCCAGCATTTT
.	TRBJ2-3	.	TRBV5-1	CASRGWGAATSTDTQYF	TGCGCCAGCAGGGGATGGGGGGCAGCCACTAGCACAGATACGCAGTATTTT
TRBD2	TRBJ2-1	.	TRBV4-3	CASSQDAGGNEQFF	TGCGCCAGCAGCCAAGATGCGGGGGGAAATGAGCAGTTCTTC
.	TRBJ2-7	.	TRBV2	CANRATYEQYF	TGTGCCAACCGGGCCACCTACGAGCAGTACTTC